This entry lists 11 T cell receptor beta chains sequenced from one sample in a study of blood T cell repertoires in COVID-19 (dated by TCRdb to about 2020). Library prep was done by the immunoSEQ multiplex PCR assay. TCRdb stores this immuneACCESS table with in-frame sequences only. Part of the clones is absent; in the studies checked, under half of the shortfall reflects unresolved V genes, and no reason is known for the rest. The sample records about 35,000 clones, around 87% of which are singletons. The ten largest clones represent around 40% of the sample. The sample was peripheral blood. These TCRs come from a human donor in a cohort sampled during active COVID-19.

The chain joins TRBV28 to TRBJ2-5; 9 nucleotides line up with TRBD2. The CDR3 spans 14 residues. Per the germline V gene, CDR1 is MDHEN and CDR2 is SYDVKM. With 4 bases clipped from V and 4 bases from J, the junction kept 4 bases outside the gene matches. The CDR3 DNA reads TGTGCCAGCAGTTCGCGGGGGGGCGTAGAGACCCAGTACTTC. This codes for CASSSRGGVETQYF.

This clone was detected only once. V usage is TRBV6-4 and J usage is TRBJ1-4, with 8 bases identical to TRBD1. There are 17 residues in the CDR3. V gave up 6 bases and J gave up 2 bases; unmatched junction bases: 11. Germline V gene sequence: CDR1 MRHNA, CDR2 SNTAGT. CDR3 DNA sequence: TGTGCCAGCAGGCCCCCGAACCGGACAGGGACTAATGAAAAACTGTTTTTT. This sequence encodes CASRPPNRTGTNEKLFF.

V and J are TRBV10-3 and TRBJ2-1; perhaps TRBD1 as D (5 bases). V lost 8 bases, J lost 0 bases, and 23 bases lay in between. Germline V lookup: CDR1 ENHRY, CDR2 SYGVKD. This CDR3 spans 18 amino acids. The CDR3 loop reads CAIGITGSASSSYNEQFF. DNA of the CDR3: TGTGCCATCGGGATAACAGGTTCTGCCTCGAGCTCCTACAATGAGCAGTTCTTC.

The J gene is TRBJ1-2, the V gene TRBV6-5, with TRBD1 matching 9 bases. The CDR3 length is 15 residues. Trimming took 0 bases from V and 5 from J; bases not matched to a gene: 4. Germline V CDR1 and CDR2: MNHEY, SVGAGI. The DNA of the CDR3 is TGTGCCAGCAGTTACTCGGACAGGGGCCCTTATGGCTACACCTTC. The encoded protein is CASSYSDRGPYGYTF.

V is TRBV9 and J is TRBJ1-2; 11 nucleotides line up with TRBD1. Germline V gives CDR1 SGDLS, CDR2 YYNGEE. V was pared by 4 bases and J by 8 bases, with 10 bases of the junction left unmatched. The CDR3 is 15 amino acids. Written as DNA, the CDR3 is TGTGCCAGCAGCCCCTGGACAGGGGGCGCAGGAGGCTACACCTTC. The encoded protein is CASSPWTGGAGGYTF.

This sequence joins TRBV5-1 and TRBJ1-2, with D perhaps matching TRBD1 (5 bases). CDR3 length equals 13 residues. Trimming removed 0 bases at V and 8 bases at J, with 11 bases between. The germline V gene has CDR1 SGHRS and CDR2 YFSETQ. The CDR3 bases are TGCGCCAGCAGCTTGGCCAGGGTAGGCGGCTACACCTTC. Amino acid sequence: CASSLARVGGYTF.

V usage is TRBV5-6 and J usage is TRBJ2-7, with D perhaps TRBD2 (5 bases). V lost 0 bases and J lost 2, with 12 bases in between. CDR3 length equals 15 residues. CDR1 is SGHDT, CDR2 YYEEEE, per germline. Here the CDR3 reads CASSLDPGIAYEQYF. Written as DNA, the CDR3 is TGTGCCAGCAGCTTGGATCCGGGGATAGCCTACGAGCAGTACTTC.

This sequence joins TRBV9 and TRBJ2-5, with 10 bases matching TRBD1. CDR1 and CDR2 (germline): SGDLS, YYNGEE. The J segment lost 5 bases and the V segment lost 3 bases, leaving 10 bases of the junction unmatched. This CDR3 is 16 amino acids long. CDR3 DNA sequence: TGTGCCAGCAGCGCCTCGGACAGGGGGTCCTTTGAGACCCAGTACTTC. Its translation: CASSASDRGSFETQYF.

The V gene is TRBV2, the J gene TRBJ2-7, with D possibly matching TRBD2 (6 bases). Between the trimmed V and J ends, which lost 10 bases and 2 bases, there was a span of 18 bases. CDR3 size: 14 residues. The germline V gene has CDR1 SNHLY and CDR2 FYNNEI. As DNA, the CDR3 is TGTGCCACAGGAGGGGACGGTGCAACCTACGAGCAGTACTTC. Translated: CATGGDGATYEQYF.

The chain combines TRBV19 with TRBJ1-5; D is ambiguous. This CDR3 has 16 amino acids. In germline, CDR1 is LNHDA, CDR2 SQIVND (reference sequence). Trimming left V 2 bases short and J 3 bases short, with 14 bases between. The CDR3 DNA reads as TGTGCCAGTAGTATAAGGTCGGGGAACCACAATCAGCCCCAGCATTTT. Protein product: CASSIRSGNHNQPQHF.

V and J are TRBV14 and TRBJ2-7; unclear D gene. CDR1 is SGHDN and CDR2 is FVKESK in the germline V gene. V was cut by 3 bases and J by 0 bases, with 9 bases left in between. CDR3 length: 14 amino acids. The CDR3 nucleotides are TGTGCCAGCAGCCAGTTCCCGAGCTCCTACGAGCAGTACTTC. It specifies CASSQFPSSYEQYF.